This T cell receptor (beta chain) was identified during a study of neurological immune-mediated disorders. General study findings and limits: The greatest degree of TCR clonal expansion was observed in HTLV-1-associated myelopathy, with the lowest in multiple sclerosis, below that of healthy controls. Private repertoires in all groups were suggested, as expanded clones shared no CDR3 amino acid sequences across subjects.

Per the germline V gene, CDR1 is SGHRS and CDR2 is YFSETQ. The germline V and J ends were trimmed by 4 bases and 0 bases, with 11 bases remaining between them. This CDR3 is 15 amino acids long. The unsorted libraries had their origin in 2 million PBMCs stored at -80 C. 5'RACE with 10-nucleotide random UMIs generated the cDNA. TCRdb recomputed calls from the 5' RACE reads with MiXCR, one row per CDR3 protein. There are about 59,000 distinct CDR3 sequences in the sample; 9.5% to 15% occur only once, and about 10% lies in the top ten. This clonotype occurred many times. Its antigen is unidentified. This chain connects TRBV5-1 to TRBJ1-5; D is perhaps TRBD1 (6 bases). The sample was PBMCs. The sequence was collected from a woman aged 60 to 75 with HTLV-1-associated myelopathy (HAM/TSP). The CDR3 protein is CASSVQGRSNQPQHF. In nucleotides, the CDR3 is TGCGCCAGCAGCGTACAGGGACGTAGCAATCAGCCCCAGCATTTT.